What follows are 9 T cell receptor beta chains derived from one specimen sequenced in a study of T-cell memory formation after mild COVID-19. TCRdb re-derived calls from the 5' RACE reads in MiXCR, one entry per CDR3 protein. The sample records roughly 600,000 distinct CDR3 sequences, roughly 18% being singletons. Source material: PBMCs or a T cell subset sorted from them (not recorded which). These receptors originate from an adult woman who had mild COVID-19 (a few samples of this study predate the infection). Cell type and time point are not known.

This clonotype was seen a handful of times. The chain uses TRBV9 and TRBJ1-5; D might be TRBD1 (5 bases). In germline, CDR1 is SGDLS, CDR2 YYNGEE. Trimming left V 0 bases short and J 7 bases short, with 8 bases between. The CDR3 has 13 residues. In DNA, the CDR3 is TGTGCCAGCAGCGTAGGGGGCCAGCAGCCCCAGCATTTT. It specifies CASSVGGQQPQHF. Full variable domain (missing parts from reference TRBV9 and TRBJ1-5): DSGVTQTPKHLITATGQRVTLRCSPRSGDLSVYWYQQSLDQGLQFLIQYYNGEERAKGNILERFSAQQFPDLHSELNLSSLELGDSALYFCASSVGGQQPQHFGDGTRLSIL.

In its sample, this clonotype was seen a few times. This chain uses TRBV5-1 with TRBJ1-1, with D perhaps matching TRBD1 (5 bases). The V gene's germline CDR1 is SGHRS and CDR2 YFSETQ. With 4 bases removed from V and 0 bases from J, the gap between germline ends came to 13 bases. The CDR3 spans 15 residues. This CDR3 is CASSGGRSLNTEAFF. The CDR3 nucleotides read TGCGCCAGCAGCGGGGGGAGGTCGTTGAACACTGAAGCTTTCTTT.

CDR3 region: CASRTLAGDQETQYF. The CDR3 bases are TGTGCCAGCAGGACACTAGCGGGGGACCAAGAGACCCAGTACTTC. This chain uses TRBV27 with TRBJ2-5; 11 nucleotides line up with TRBD2. V lost 6 bases to trimming and J lost 0 bases; unmatched junction nucleotides: 3. This CDR3 contains 15 residues. Germline CDR1 reads MNHEY; CDR2 reads SMNVEV (reference sequence).

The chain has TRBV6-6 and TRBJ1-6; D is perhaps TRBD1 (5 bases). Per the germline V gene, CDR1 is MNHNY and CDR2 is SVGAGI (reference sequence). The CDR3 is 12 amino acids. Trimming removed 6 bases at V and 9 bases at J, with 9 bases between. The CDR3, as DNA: TGTGCCAGCAGAACTCAGGGTTCACCCCTCCACTTT. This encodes CASRTQGSPLHF.

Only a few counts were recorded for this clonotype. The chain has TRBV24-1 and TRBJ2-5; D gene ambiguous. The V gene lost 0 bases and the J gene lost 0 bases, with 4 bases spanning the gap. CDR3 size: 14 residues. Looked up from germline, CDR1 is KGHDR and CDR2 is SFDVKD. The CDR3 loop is CATSDLTDQETQYF. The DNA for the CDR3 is TGTGCCACCAGTGATTTGACCGACCAAGAGACCCAGTACTTC.

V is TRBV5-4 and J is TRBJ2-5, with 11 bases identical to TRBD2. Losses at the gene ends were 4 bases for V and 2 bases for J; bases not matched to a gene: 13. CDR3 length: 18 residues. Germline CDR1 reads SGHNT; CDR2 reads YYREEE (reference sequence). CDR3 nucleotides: TGTGCCAGCAGCCCGAAGAGCCTAGCGGGGGGCTATCAAGAGACCCAGTACTTC. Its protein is CASSPKSLAGGYQETQYF.

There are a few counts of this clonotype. CDR3 in amino acids: CASSKTGTSGETQYF. The CDR3, as DNA: TGTGCCAGCAGCAAAACCGGGACTAGTGGAGAGACCCAGTACTTC. This rearrangement joins TRBV11-2 to TRBJ2-5; 8 bases are a match to TRBD2. The CDR3 sequence is 15 residues long. Germline trimming cut 5 bases from V and 4 bases from J; bases unmatched to any gene: 9. Per the germline V gene, CDR1 is SGHAT and CDR2 is FQNNGV.

CDR3 sequence: CAWSGYRGGTYEQYF. The CDR3 nucleotides are TGTGCCTGGAGTGGGTACAGGGGGGGCACCTACGAGCAGTACTTC. The rearrangement uses TRBV30 and TRBJ2-7; possible D gene TRBD1, 8 bases. CDR1 GTSNPN and CDR2 SVGIG come from the germline V gene (reference sequence). V was shortened by 1 base and J by 2 bases, with 15 bases between the two germline ends. The CDR3 is 15 residues long. Variable domain in full (rest from reference TRBV30 and TRBJ2-7): SQTIHQWPATLVQPVGSPLSLECTVEGTSNPNLYWYRQAAGRGLQLLFYSVGIGQISSEVPQNLSASRPQDRQFILSSKKLLLSDSGFYLCAWSGYRGGTYEQYFGPGTRLTVT.

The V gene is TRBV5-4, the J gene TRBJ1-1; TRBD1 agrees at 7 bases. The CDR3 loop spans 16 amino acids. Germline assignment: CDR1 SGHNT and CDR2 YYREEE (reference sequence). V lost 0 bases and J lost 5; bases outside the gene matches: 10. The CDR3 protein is CASSLGVGGARTEAFF. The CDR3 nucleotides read TGTGCCAGCAGCTTGGGCGTAGGGGGCGCGCGTACTGAAGCTTTCTTT.